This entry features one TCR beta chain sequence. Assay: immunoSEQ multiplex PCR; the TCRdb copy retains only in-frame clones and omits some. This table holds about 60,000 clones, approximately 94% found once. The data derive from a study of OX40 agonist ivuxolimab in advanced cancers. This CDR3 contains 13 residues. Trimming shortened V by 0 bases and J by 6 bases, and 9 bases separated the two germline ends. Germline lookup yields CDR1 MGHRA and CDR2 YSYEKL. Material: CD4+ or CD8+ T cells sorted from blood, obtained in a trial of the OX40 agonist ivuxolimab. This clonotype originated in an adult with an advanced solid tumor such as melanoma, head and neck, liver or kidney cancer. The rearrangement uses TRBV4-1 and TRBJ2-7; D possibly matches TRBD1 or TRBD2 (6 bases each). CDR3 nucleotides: TGCGCCAGCAGCCAAGATCCGGGGGCCGAGCAGTACTTC. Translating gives CASSQDPGAEQYF.